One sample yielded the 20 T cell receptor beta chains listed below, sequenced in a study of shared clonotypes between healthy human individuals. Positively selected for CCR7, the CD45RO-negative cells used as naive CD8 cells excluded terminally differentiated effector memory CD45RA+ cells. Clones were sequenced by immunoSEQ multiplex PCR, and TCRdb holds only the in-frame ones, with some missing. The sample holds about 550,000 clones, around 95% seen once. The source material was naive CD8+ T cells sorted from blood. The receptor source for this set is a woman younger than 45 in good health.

This CDR3 is CASSLVVGETQYF. Written as DNA, the CDR3 is TGTGCCAGCAGTTTAGTAGTTGGGGAGACCCAGTACTTC. The chain recombines TRBV28 with TRBJ2-5; D remains ambiguous. Trimming took off 2 bases at V and 5 bases at J, with 9 bases between the two ends. The CDR3 spans 13 residues. Germline lookup yields CDR1 MDHEN and CDR2 SYDVKM.

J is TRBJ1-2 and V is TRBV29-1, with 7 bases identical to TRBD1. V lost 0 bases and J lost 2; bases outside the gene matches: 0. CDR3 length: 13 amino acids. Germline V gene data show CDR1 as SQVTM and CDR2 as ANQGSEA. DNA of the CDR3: TGCAGCGTTGAAGAACAGGGGAACTATGGCTACACCTTC. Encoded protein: CSVEEQGNYGYTF.

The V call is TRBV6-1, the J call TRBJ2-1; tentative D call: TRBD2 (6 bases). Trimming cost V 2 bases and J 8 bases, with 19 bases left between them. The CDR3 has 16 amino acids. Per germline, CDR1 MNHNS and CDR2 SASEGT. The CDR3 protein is CASSELGTSYAHEQFF. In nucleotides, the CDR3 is TGTGCCAGCAGTGAATTGGGGACTTCCTATGCACATGAGCAGTTCTTC.

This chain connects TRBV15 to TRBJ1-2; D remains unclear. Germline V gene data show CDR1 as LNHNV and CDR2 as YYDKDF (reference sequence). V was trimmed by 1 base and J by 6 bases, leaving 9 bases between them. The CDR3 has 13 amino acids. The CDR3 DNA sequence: TGTGCCACCAGCAGAGTGCGCGTGAATGGCTACACCTTC. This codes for CATSRVRVNGYTF.

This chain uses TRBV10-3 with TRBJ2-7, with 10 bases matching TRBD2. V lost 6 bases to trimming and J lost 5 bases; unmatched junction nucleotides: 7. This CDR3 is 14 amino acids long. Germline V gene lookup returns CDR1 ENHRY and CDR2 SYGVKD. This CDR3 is CAIRTSGIGNEQYF. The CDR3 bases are TGTGCCATCAGAACTAGCGGGATAGGTAACGAGCAGTACTTC.

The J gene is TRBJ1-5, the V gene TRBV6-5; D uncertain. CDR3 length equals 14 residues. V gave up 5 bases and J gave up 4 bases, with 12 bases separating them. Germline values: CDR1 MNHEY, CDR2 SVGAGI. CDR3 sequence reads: CASSNRGRNQPQHF. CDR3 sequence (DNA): TGTGCCAGCAGTAATCGGGGAAGGAATCAGCCCCAGCATTTT.

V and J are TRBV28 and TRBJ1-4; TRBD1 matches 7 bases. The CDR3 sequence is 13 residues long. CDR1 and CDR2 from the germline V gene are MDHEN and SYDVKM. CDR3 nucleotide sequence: TGTGCGATTACGGGGCAGGGGGATGAAAAACTGTTTTTT. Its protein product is CAITGQGDEKLFF.

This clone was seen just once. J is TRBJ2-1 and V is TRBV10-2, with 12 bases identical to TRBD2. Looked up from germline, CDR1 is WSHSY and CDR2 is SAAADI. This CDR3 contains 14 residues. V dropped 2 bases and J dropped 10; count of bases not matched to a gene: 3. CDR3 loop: CASSESGLAGEQFF. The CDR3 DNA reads TGCGCCAGCAGTGAGAGCGGACTAGCGGGAGAGCAGTTCTTC.

The CDR3 loop reads CAWSLREQFF. As DNA, the CDR3 is TGTGCCTGGAGTTTAAGAGAGCAGTTCTTC. The rearrangement joins TRBV30 to TRBJ2-1; D is undetermined. V was shortened by 2 bases and J by 10 bases, with 6 bases between the two germline ends. Germline CDR1 GTSNPN, CDR2 SVGIG (reference sequence). The CDR3 spans 10 residues.

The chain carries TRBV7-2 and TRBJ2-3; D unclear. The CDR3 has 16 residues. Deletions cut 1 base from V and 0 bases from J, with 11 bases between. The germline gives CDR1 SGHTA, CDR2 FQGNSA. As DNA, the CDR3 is TGTGCCAGCAGCTTAGAAGTTGCGCTGAGCACAGATACGCAGTATTTT. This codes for CASSLEVALSTDTQYF.

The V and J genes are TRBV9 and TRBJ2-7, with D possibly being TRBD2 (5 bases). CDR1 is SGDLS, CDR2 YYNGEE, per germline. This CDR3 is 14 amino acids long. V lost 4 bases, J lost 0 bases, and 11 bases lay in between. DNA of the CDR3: TGTGCCAGCAGCCCTTGGCGGGTCTCCTACGAGCAGTACTTC. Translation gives CASSPWRVSYEQYF.

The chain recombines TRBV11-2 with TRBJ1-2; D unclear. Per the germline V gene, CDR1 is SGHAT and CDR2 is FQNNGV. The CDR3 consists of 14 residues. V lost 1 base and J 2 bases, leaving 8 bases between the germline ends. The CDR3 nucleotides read TGTGCCAGCAGCTTAGGATATTCCAACTATGGCTACACCTTC. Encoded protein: CASSLGYSNYGYTF.

The DNA of the CDR3 is TGTGCCAGCAGTTTATCGGGGACAGGCGTCGAGCAGTACTTC. Protein product: CASSLSGTGVEQYF. V gene TRBV28 combines with J gene TRBJ2-7; 8 bases align to TRBD1. CDR1 is MDHEN and CDR2 is SYDVKM in the germline V gene. The CDR3 runs to 14 residues. J gave up 6 bases and V 1 base, and 5 bases lay outside the gene matches. Full variable domain (remainder filled in from reference TRBV28 and TRBJ2-7): DVKVTQSSRYLVKRTGEKVFLECVQDMDHENMFWYRQDPGLGLRLIYFSYDVKMKEKGDIPEGYSVSREKKERFSLILESASTNQTSMYLCASSLSGTGVEQYFGPGTRLTVT.

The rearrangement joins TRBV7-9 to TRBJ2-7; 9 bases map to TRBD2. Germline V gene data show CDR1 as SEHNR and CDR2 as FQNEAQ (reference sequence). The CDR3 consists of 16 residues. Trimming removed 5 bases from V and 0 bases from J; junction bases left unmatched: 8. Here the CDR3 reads CASSSPGTSYSYEQYF. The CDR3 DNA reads TGTGCCAGCAGCAGTCCCGGGACTAGCTACTCCTACGAGCAGTACTTC.

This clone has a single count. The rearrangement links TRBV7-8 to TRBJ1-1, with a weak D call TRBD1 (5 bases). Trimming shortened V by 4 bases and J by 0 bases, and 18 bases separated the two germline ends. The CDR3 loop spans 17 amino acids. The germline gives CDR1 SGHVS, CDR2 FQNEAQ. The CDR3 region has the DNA TGTGCCAGCAGCTGGGGCAGGCCGGAAGGTTTGAACACTGAAGCTTTCTTT. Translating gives CASSWGRPEGLNTEAFF.

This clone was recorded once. The CDR3 sequence: CASSQYFGEGNEQYF. CDR3 nucleotide sequence: TGTGCCAGCAGCCAATACTTCGGGGAGGGTAACGAGCAGTACTTC. This chain connects TRBV14 to TRBJ2-7; TRBD2 agrees at 7 bases. Per germline, CDR1 SGHDN and CDR2 FVKESK. V was clipped by 2 bases and J by 5 bases; unmatched bases: 9. The CDR3 has 15 amino acids.

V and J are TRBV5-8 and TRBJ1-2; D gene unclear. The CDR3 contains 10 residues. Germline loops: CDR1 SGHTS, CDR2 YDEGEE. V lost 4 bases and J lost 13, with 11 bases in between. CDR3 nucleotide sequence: TGTGCCAGCAGCCCCTGGACCGTCACCTTC. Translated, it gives CASSPWTVTF.

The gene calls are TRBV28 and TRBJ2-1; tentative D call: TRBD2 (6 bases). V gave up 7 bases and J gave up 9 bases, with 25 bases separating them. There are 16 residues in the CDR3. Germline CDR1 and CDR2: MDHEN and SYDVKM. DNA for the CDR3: TGTGCCAGCACCACCGTACGGGAGCTCGGTTTTGGTGAGCAGTTCTTC. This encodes CASTTVRELGFGEQFF.

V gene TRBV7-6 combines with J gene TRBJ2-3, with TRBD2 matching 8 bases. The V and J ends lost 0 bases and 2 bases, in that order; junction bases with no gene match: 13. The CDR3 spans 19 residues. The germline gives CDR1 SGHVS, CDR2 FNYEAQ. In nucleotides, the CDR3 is TGTGCCAGCAGCTTAGCGAGCAGTTGGGGCGGGAGGTCCACAGATACGCAGTATTTT. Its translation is CASSLASSWGGRSTDTQYF.

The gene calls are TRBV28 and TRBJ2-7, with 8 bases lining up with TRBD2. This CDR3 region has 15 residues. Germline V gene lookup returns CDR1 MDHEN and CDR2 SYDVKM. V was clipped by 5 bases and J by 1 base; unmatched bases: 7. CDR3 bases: TGTGCCAGCAGTCCCGGACTAGCCATATCCTACGAGCAGTACTTC. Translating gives CASSPGLAISYEQYF.